Below are 21 T cell receptor beta chains sequenced from a single sample in a study of cytomegalovirus exposure and HLA in healthy donors. Here immunoSEQ multiplex PCR was the method, and the copy in TCRdb shows in-frame clones only, minus some. The sample has 50,000 to 65,000 clones; 95% are singletons. Source material: PBMCs. Every receptor here comes from a woman aged 18-30 years in good health and CMV-seropositive.

The rearrangement uses TRBV5-1 and TRBJ1-2; 9 positions match TRBD1. The CDR3 length is 14 residues. CDR1 is SGHRS and CDR2 is YFSETQ in the germline V gene. Trimming removed 0 bases from V and 7 bases from J; junction bases left unmatched: 4. The chain's CDR3 is CASSLGTGVIGYTF. The CDR3, as DNA: TGCGCCAGCAGCTTGGGGACAGGGGTGATTGGCTACACCTTC.

The rearrangement uses TRBV21-1 and TRBJ2-1; the tabulated D call, TRBD1, remains unverified against the DNA. TRBV21-1 counts as a pseudogene. The CDR3 is made up of 16 amino acids. In DNA, the CDR3 is TGTGCCAGCAGCACTAAGGTCGGGGACACGAGGAATGAGCAGTTCTTC. Protein product: CASSTKVGDTRNEQFF.

This clone was picked up a small number of times. This rearrangement joins TRBV2 to TRBJ2-1; tentative D call: TRBD1 (7 bases). CDR1 SNHLY and CDR2 FYNNEI come from the germline V gene. The CDR3 has 14 amino acids. Trimming pared 5 bases from V and 9 bases from J, leaving 17 bases between. The CDR3 sequence: CASSLLDRRAEQFF. The DNA of the CDR3 is TGTGCCAGCAGTCTCCTGGACAGGAGGGCTGAGCAGTTCTTC.

This clone appeared once. The CDR3 sequence is CASSLVVRADTGELFF. CDR3 DNA: TGTGCCAGCAGCTTAGTCGTCAGGGCGGACACCGGGGAGCTGTTTTTT. The J gene is TRBJ2-2, the V gene TRBV7-2; possibly TRBD1 for D (5 bases). The ends were cut back, 1 base at V and 3 bases at J, with 12 bases in the middle. The CDR3 contains 16 residues. Germline lookup yields CDR1 SGHTA and CDR2 FQGNSA.

The chain links TRBV28 to TRBJ2-2; 11 bases agree with TRBD2. The CDR3 runs 14 residues. The V gene's germline CDR1 is MDHEN and CDR2 SYDVKM. The junction had 4 bases not matched to a gene; V was cut back by 6 bases and J by 7 bases. Written as DNA, the CDR3 is TGTGCCAGCAGCTCGACTAGCGGGAACGGGGAGCTGTTTTTT. This codes for CASSSTSGNGELFF.

The rearrangement joins TRBV11-2 to TRBJ2-4, with D hard to call. The ends were cut back, 4 bases at V and 0 bases at J, with 4 bases in the middle. Per germline, CDR1 SGHAT and CDR2 FQNNGV. This CDR3 is built from 13 residues. In nucleotides, the CDR3 is TGTGCCAGCAGCTCAATAGCCAAAAACATTCAGTACTTC. Translated: CASSSIAKNIQYF.

The gene calls are TRBV19 and TRBJ1-6; the D is unclear. The V and J ends lost 7 bases and 7 bases respectively, with 14 bases between them. Germline CDR1 LNHDA, CDR2 SQIVND (reference sequence). This CDR3 spans 14 amino acids. The chain's CDR3 is CASTNKPFNSPLHF. CDR3 DNA: TGTGCCAGTACGAATAAGCCATTCAATTCACCCCTCCACTTT.

The rearrangement uses TRBV2 and TRBJ2-1; 11 bases match TRBD1. This CDR3 region has 15 residues. CDR1 SNHLY and CDR2 FYNNEI come from the germline V gene. The V gene end was trimmed by 4 bases and the J gene end by 7 bases; junction bases not matched to a gene: 6. Here the CDR3 DNA reads TGTGCCAGCAGTGTAGGACAGGGGGCACGGAATGAGCAGTTCTTC. Its protein product is CASSVGQGARNEQFF.

CDR3 nucleotide sequence: TGTGCCAGCAGCTTAGCGGGACAGGGCCAAGAGACCCAGTACTTC. This encodes CASSLAGQGQETQYF. The chain joins TRBV7-2 to TRBJ2-5; 9 bases are a match to TRBD1. The CDR3 is 15 residues long. Losses at the gene ends were 0 bases for V and 1 base for J; bases not matched to a gene: 0. The germline gives CDR1 SGHTA, CDR2 FQGNSA. Using reference TRBV7-2 and TRBJ2-5 for the parts outside the CDR3, the full variable domain is GAGVSQSPSNKVTEKGKDVELRCDPISGHTALYWYRQSLGQGLEFLIYFQGNSAPDKSGLPSDRFSAERTGGSVSTLTIQRTQQEDSAVYLCASSLAGQGQETQYFGPGTRLLVL.

In this sample, this clone turned up a few times. V gene TRBV27 combines with J gene TRBJ1-2; 8 nucleotides agree with TRBD1. From germline, CDR1 is MNHEY and CDR2 SMNVEV (reference sequence). With V trimmed by 3 bases and J by 1 base, 7 bases remained unmatched. The length of the CDR3 is 16 residues. CDR3: CASSFAGQGLNYGYTF. The CDR3 region has the DNA TGTGCCAGCAGTTTTGCCGGACAGGGCCTTAACTATGGCTACACCTTC.

This chain connects TRBV27 to TRBJ2-7; TRBD1 matches at 7 bases. The CDR3 is 13 residues long. After removal of 6 bases from V and 4 bases from J, the junction contained 6 bases not matched to a gene. Germline-derived CDR1 and CDR2 are MNHEY and SMNVEV (reference sequence). In DNA form, the CDR3 reads TGTGCCAGCAGAACCCACAGGGGTTACGAGCAGTACTTC. Translating gives CASRTHRGYEQYF.

The chain links TRBV7-2 to TRBJ1-2, with TRBD1 matching over 7 bases. The CDR3 totals 16 residues. J gave up 2 bases and V 2 bases, and 8 bases lay outside the gene matches. Germline V CDR1 and CDR2: SGHTA, FQGNSA. DNA of the CDR3: TGTGCCAGCAGCTTAAATTCCGGGACAGTGAACTATGGCTACACCTTC. Its translation is CASSLNSGTVNYGYTF.

The chain carries TRBV28 and TRBJ1-2; TRBD1 aligns across 8 bases. Germline V lookup: CDR1 MDHEN, CDR2 SYDVKM. The CDR3 totals 14 residues. The junction had 14 bases not matched to a gene; V was cut back by 11 bases and J by 6 bases. The CDR3 loop reads CAGSRGRGLNGYTF. CDR3 DNA sequence: TGTGCCGGCTCCCGGGGCAGGGGGCTTAATGGCTACACCTTC.

This chain links TRBV5-1 with TRBJ2-1; 7 nucleotides match TRBD2. The V gene end was trimmed by 5 bases and the J gene end by 5 bases; junction bases not matched to a gene: 10. CDR1 and CDR2 from the germline V gene are SGHRS and YFSETQ. The CDR3 loop spans 15 amino acids. CDR3 in amino acids: CASRAAGVPNNEQFF. CDR3 DNA: TGCGCCAGCAGGGCGGCGGGGGTCCCGAACAATGAGCAGTTCTTC.

The V gene is TRBV18, the J gene TRBJ1-5; 9 nucleotides match TRBD1. Germline assignment: CDR1 KGHSH and CDR2 LQKENI. This CDR3 has 18 amino acids. J gave up 9 bases and V 0 bases, and 15 bases lay outside the gene matches. CDR3 sequence reads: CASSPPNPGTGRGSPQHF. For the CDR3, the DNA is TGTGCCAGCTCACCACCAAATCCCGGGACAGGGCGTGGATCGCCCCAGCATTTT.

V is TRBV28 and J is TRBJ1-6, with a possible D match to TRBD1 (6 bases). Germline values: CDR1 MDHEN, CDR2 SYDVKM. Trimming took 4 bases from V and 6 from J, leaving 13 bases between them. This CDR3 contains 15 residues. The CDR3 is CASSSPTGRNSPLHF. CDR3 nucleotides: TGTGCCAGCAGTTCCCCGACAGGCCGTAATTCACCCCTCCACTTT.

The rearrangement joins TRBV15 to TRBJ2-1; possible D gene TRBD2, 6 bases. The V gene lost 1 base and the J gene lost 4 bases, with 11 bases spanning the gap. Germline CDR1 is LNHNV and CDR2 is YYDKDF (reference sequence). CDR3 size: 15 residues. CDR3 coding DNA: TGTGCCACCAGCAGAGCCAAAGGACTATACAATGAGCAGTTCTTC. Its protein product is CATSRAKGLYNEQFF.

This chain joins TRBV15 and TRBJ2-1, with D perhaps matching TRBD2 (7 bases). The V and J ends lost 8 bases and 9 bases respectively, with 23 bases between them. The germline CDR1 and CDR2 sequences are LNHNV and YYDKDF (reference sequence). The CDR3 loop spans 15 amino acids. CDR3 bases: TGTGCCACCGCCGGGGGGCCCGGGTCTTACGGTGAGCAGTTCTTC. Encoded protein: CATAGGPGSYGEQFF.

The chain combines TRBV7-9 with TRBJ2-7; D ambiguous. Trimming cost V 5 bases and J 3 bases, with 5 bases left between them. In germline, CDR1 is SEHNR, CDR2 FQNEAQ (reference sequence). This CDR3 is 11 amino acids long. The CDR3 DNA sequence: TGTGCCAGCAGCACGAGCTACGAGCAGTACTTC. It encodes CASSTSYEQYF.

V usage is TRBV11-1 and J usage is TRBJ2-5; maybe TRBD1 (6 bases). CDR3 size: 13 residues. From germline, CDR1 is SGHAT and CDR2 FQDESV (reference sequence). V was trimmed by 5 bases and J by 2 bases, leaving 9 bases between them. The chain's CDR3 is CASSRDRQETQYF. DNA of the CDR3: TGTGCCAGCAGCCGCGACAGGCAAGAGACCCAGTACTTC.

The chain recombines TRBV5-5 with TRBJ2-3, with D possibly being TRBD1 (6 bases). The CDR3 contains 16 residues. Germline-derived CDR1 and CDR2 are SGHKS and YYEKEE (reference sequence). V shed 4 bases and J shed 2 bases, with 17 bases lying between them. The CDR3 DNA reads as TGTGCCAGCAGCCCGCACTCCGGGACAAACACAGATACGCAGTATTTT. This sequence encodes CASSPHSGTNTDTQYF.